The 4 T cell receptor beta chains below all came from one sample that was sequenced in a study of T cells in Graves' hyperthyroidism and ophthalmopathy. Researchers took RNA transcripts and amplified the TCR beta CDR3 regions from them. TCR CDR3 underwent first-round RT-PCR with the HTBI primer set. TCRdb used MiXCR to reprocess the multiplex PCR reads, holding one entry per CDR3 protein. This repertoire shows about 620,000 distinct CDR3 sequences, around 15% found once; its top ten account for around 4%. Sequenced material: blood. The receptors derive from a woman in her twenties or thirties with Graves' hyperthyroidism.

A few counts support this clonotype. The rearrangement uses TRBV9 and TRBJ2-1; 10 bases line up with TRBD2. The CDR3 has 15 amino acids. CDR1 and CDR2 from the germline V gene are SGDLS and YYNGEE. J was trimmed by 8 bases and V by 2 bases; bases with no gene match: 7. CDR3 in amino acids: CASSVASGSIYEQFF. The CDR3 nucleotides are TGTGCCAGCAGCGTGGCTAGCGGGAGTATCTATGAGCAGTTCTTC.

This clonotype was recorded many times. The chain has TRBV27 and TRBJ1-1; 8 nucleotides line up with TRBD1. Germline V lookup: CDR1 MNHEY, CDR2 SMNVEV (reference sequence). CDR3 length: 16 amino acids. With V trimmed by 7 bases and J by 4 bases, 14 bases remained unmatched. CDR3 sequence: CASIKSGGASATEAFF. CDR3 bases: TGTGCCAGCATCAAGTCAGGGGGCGCGTCTGCCACTGAAGCTTTCTTT.

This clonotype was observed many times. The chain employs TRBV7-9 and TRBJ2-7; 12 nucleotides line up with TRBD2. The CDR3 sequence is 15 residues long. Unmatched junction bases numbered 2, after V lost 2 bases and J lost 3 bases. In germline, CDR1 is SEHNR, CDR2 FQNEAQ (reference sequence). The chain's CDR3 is CASSLLAGGFYEQYF. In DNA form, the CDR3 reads TGTGCCAGCAGCTTACTAGCGGGAGGGTTCTACGAGCAGTACTTC.

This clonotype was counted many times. The CDR3 nucleotides read TGTGCCAGCAGCTTCGGGGACAGGGGTCCCTACGAGCAGTACTTC. Translated, it gives CASSFGDRGPYEQYF. The V and J genes are TRBV11-3 and TRBJ2-7, with 10 bases that match TRBD1. Germline V CDR1 and CDR2: SGHNT, YENEEA. V shed 3 bases and J 2 bases; nucleotides not matched to a gene: 4. This CDR3 has 15 residues.